What follows is one T cell receptor beta chain and its context. Its antigen is as yet unknown. This sample was taken from a study of T-cell memory formation after mild COVID-19. Study information: Largely donor-specific TCR clusters were found.

Study observations and caveats: That cross-reactive memory joined was suggested by some responding clones appearing in pre-infection memory. The study found contracting CD4+ clones mainly in CM and EM and contracting CD8+ clones in EMRA.

One entry per CDR3 protein results from TCRdb running MiXCR on the 5' RACE reads. The sample comprises 400,000 to 500,000 distinct CDR3 sequences, approximately 20% of which are singletons, and around 8.4% rests with the top ten. CDR1 and CDR2 from the germline V gene are SEHNR and FQNEAQ (reference sequence). This CDR3 spans 15 amino acids. V shed 2 bases and J shed 0 bases, with 5 bases lying between them. Sequencing was performed on PBMCs or a T cell subset sorted from them (not recorded which). The rearrangement links TRBV7-9 to TRBJ2-6; no clear D gene. This sequence originates from an adult woman who had mild COVID-19 (a few samples of this study predate the infection). Cell type and time point are not known. The CDR3 DNA is TGTGCCAGCAGCTTATACGTCTCTGGGGCCAACGTCCTGACTTTC. This sequence encodes CASSLYVSGANVLTF.